The entry below describes one T cell receptor (beta chain). Antigen unknown. The data originate from a study of T cell responses to AZD1222 COVID-19 vaccine. V shed 0 bases and J shed 0 bases, with 6 bases lying between them. This CDR3 has 15 residues. The germline CDR1 and CDR2 sequences are MGHDK and SYGVNS. Clones were read by immunoSEQ multiplex PCR, and TCRdb kept only the in-frame ones, dropping some. The sample has 40,000 to 60,000 clones, approximately 86% seen once. Notes on the study in general: Seropositive at baseline were only a handful of AZD1222 recipients. Increased Spike-specific TCR breadth and depth were observed after two AZD1222 doses.

The source was peripheral blood, collected 28 days after the second AZD1222 dose. The clonotype was recovered from an adult who received the AZD1222 COVID-19 vaccine. The chain carries TRBV25-1 and TRBJ1-3; D is ambiguous. The CDR3 sequence is CASSEYLDSGNTIYF. DNA of the CDR3: TGTGCCAGCAGTGAATACCTAGACTCTGGAAACACCATATATTTT. Together with reference TRBV25-1 and TRBJ1-3, the CDR3 gives the full variable domain: EADIYQTPRYLVIGTGKKITLECSQTMGHDKMYWYQQDPGMELHLIHYSYGVNSTEKGDLSSESTVSRIRTEHFPLTLESARPSHTSQYLCASSEYLDSGNTIYFGEGSWLTVV.